This T cell receptor (beta chain) derives from a study of CD8+ T cells in alopecia areata. Whole-study findings and limits: It was lesional scalp, especially alopecia totalis/universalis, that showed higher clonality than normal scalp. TCR sharing was clearer in mice than between patients, perhaps partly owing to patient HLA diversity. Scalp data also include sequences from resident alphabeta T cells of normal skin.

Extraction of RNA preceded its reverse transcription into cDNA, which served as the sequencing template. The protocol was immunoSEQ multiplex PCR, while the TCRdb copy is restricted to in-frame clones and leaves out a portion. The sample contains about 99,000 clones, approximately 58% of which appear only once. The researchers isolated CD4+ and CD8+ T cells from PBMCs by sorting. CDR3 length: 13 amino acids. V lost 0 bases to trimming and J lost 3 bases, with 7 bases between them. The germline V gene encodes CDR1 SGHRS and CDR2 YFSETQ. This clone was detected a few times. The antigen is not known. The J gene is TRBJ2-7, the V gene TRBV5-1; D gene unclear. This sequence originates from a human donor in good health. The sequenced sample was CD4+ T cells sorted from blood. CDR3 loop: CASSLASDYEQYF. The CDR3 DNA is TGCGCCAGCAGCTTGGCCTCGGACTACGAGCAGTACTTC. Using reference TRBV5-1 and TRBJ2-7 for the parts outside the CDR3, the full variable domain is KAGVTQTPRYLIKTRGQQVTLSCSPISGHRSVSWYQQTPGQGLQFLFEYFSETQRNKGNFPGRFSGRQFSNSRSEMNVSTLELGDSALYLCASSLASDYEQYFGPGTRLTVT.